The 10 T cell receptor beta chains below come from one sample, sequenced in a study of tissue T cells after allogeneic stem cell transplantation. Assay used: immunoSEQ multiplex PCR; TCRdb lists only in-frame clones, some missing. This table has some 47,000 clones, approximately 70% appearing once. The sequencing sample was made of sorted cells pooled from one or two spleens. All receptors come from a pool of C57BL/6 mice in good health.

Regarding this clone: Mouse gene names and germline throughout. The read terminates 1 residue before the CDR3 end, so the remaining end is supplied by the germline J gene. This chain joins TRBV19 and TRBJ1-6; D remains ambiguous. TRBJ1-6 is reported as an ORF; its role is uncertain. Per germline, CDR1 FNHDT and CDR2 SITEND (reference sequence). The V gene lost 5 bases and the J gene lost 0 bases, with 9 bases spanning the gap. The CDR3 has 15 residues. CDR3 amino acids: CASSIHNSYNSPLYF. CDR3 DNA (partial): TGTGCCAGCAGCATACATAATTCCTATAATTCGCCCCTCTAC.

Regarding this clone: Each gene name is a mouse one. The read falls 1 residue short of the CDR3 end, and the missing part is taken from the germline J gene. V usage is TRBV19 and J usage is TRBJ2-3, with TRBD1 matching over 8 bases. This CDR3 contains 15 residues. Germline V CDR1 and CDR2: FNHDT, SITEND (reference sequence). V shed 1 base, J shed 3 bases, and the junction held 4 bases outside the gene matches. CDR3 bases read: TGTGCCAGCAGTATACGGACAGGGAGGGCAGAAACGCTGTAT. Its protein is CASSIRTGRAETLY. The entire CDR3 reads CASSIRTGRAETLYF.

Comments on this clone: All gene names here are mouse names. The CDR3 is cut off 1 residue early in the read; its end comes from the germline J gene. The J gene is TRBJ1-3, the V gene TRBV2; D gene unclear. CDR1 and CDR2 (germline): LGHNA, YSYQKL. CDR3 length: 15 residues. Trimming took off 0 bases at V and 0 bases at J, with 6 bases between the two ends. This chain's CDR3 is CASSQDTSSGNTLYF. CDR3 bases read: TGTGCCAGCAGCCAAGATACCAGTTCTGGAAATACGCTCTAT.

As concerns this clone: Mouse gene names apply. The read terminates 1 residue before the CDR3 end, so the remaining end is supplied by the germline J gene. The chain links TRBV12-1 to TRBJ2-1; 7 positions match TRBD2. Germline V gene lookup returns CDR1 SGHSN and CDR2 HYEKVE. The length of the CDR3 is 13 residues. The V gene end was trimmed by 4 bases and the J gene end by 1 base; junction bases not matched to a gene: 0. CDR3 DNA, as far as it was read: TGTGCCAGCTCGACTGGGAACTATGCTGAGCAGTTC. This gives the protein CASSTGNYAEQF. The full CDR3 reads CASSTGNYAEQFF.

As for this clone: Genes here carry mouse names. The read is 1 residue too short to cover the CDR3 end, so that end is filled in from the germline J gene. V gene TRBV5 combines with J gene TRBJ2-7; possibly TRBD1 for D (5 bases). Per germline, CDR1 LGHNA and CDR2 YNLKQL (reference sequence). V shed 4 bases and J shed 0 bases, with 10 bases lying between them. The length of the CDR3 is 14 residues. This CDR3 reads CASSLGQNSYEQYF. CDR3 bases read: TGTGCCAGCAGCCTAGGACAAAACTCCTATGAACAGTAC.

In regard to this clone: Mouse gene names and germline throughout. The CDR3 end falls 1 residue outside the read, so it is completed with the germline J gene. This CDR3 is also generated by other DNA sequences in the sample. The chain combines TRBV4 with TRBJ2-5, with 12 bases matching TRBD2. The J segment lost 6 bases and the V segment lost 4 bases, leaving 2 bases of the junction unmatched. The CDR3 has 14 residues. CDR1 is LGHDT and CDR2 is YNNKQL in the germline V gene (reference sequence). CDR3 loop: CASSSTGGADTQYF. Incomplete CDR3 DNA: TGTGCCAGCAGCTCGACTGGGGGGGCGGACACCCAGTAC.

Note on this clone: Genes and germline are mouse. The read terminates 1 residue before the CDR3 end, so the remaining end is supplied by the germline J gene. The V call is TRBV19, the J call TRBJ2-5, with 8 bases that match TRBD2. Germline values: CDR1 FNHDT, CDR2 SITEND (reference sequence). Germline trimming cut 4 bases from V and 6 bases from J; bases unmatched to any gene: 4. The CDR3 runs to 13 residues. CDR3: CASSRLGRDTQYF. The CDR3 DNA, read in part, is TGTGCCAGCAGTCGACTGGGGCGGGACACCCAGTAC.

Remarks on this clone: Each gene name is a mouse one. The read ends 1 residue early relative to the CDR3; the germline J gene fills the gap. This sequence joins TRBV12-2 and TRBJ2-1, with 8 bases identical to TRBD1. The ends lost 4 bases at V and 0 bases at J; junction bases unmatched: 1. Germline assignment: CDR1 SGHLS and CDR2 HYDKME. The CDR3 consists of 14 residues. The sequenced part of the CDR3 DNA is TGTGCCAGCTCGACAGGGGCTAACTATGCTGAGCAGTTC. Protein product: CASSTGANYAEQF. The entire CDR3 is CASSTGANYAEQFF.

This clone was seen a single time. Germline and genes: mouse. CDR3: CASGDPDKNSPLYF. The sequenced CDR3 bases are TGTGCCAGCGGTGATCCGGACAAAAATTCGCCCCTCTAC. The chain is built from TRBV13-2 and TRBJ1-6, with a tentative D call TRBD1 (5 bases). The CDR3 extends 1 residue past the end of the read, so its final part is completed from the germline J gene. TRBJ1-6 is annotated as an ORF whose role is uncertain. The CDR3 is made up of 14 amino acids. Germline CDR1 NNHNN, CDR2 SYGAGS (reference sequence). Trimming left V 1 base short and J 7 bases short, with 9 bases between.

As for this clone: Each gene name is a mouse one. With the read ending 1 residue before the CDR3 end, the germline J gene is used to fill in that end. The rearrangement links TRBV24 to TRBJ2-7; D gene uncertain. The germline CDR1 and CDR2 sequences are KGHTA and FRNEEI. CDR3 size: 13 residues. Trimming shortened V by 0 bases and J by 0 bases, and 3 bases separated the two germline ends. The DNA read from the CDR3 is TGTGCCAGCAGTCTGTACAGCTCCTATGAACAGTAC. Translating gives CASSLYSSYEQY. The complete CDR3 protein is CASSLYSSYEQYF.